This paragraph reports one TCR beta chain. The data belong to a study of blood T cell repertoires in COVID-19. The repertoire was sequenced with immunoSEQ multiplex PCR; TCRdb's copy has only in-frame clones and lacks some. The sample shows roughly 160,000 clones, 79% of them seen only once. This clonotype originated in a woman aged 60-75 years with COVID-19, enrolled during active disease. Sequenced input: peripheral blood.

In DNA, the CDR3 is TGTGCCAGCAGCGAGACAGCAAGCAATCAGCCCCAGCATTTT. As protein: CASSETASNQPQHF. V is TRBV9 and J is TRBJ1-5; a possible D gene is TRBD1 (5 bases). V lost 3 bases and J 1 base, leaving 8 bases between the germline ends. Germline V lookup: CDR1 SGDLS, CDR2 YYNGEE. CDR3 length equals 14 residues.